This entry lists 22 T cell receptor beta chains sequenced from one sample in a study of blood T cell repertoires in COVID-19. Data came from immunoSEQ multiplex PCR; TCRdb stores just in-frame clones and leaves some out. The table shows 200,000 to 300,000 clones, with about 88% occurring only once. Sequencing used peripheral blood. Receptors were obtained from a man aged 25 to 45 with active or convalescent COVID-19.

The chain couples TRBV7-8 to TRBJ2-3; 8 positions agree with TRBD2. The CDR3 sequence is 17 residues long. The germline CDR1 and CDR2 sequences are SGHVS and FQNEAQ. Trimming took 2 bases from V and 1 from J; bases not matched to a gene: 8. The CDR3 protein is CASSLRWSAGGTDTQYF. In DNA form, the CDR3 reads TGTGCCAGCAGCTTAAGGTGGTCAGCGGGGGGCACAGATACGCAGTATTTT.

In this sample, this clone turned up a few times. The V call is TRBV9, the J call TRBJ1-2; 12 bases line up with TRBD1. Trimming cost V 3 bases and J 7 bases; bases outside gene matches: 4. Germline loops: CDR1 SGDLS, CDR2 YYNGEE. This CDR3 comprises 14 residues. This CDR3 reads CASSGGTGGGGYTF. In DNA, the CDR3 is TGTGCCAGCAGCGGAGGGACAGGGGGCGGTGGCTACACCTTC. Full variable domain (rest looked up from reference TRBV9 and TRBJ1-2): DSGVTQTPKHLITATGQRVTLRCSPRSGDLSVYWYQQSLDQGLQFLIQYYNGEERAKGNILERFSAQQFPDLHSELNLSSLELGDSALYFCASSGGTGGGGYTFGSGTRLTVV.

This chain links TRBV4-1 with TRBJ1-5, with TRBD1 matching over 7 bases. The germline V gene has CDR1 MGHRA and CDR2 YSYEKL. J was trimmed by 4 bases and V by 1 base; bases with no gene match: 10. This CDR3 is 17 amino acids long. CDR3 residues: CASSQGGDRQGNQPQHF. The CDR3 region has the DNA TGCGCCAGCAGCCAAGGGGGTGACCGACAGGGAAATCAGCCCCAGCATTTT.

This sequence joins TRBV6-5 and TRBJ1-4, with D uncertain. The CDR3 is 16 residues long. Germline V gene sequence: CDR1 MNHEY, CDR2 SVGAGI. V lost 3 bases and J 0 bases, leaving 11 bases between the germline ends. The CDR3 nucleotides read TGTGCCAGCAGTTATTCCACTTCCGCAACTAATGAAAAACTGTTTTTT. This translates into CASSYSTSATNEKLFF.

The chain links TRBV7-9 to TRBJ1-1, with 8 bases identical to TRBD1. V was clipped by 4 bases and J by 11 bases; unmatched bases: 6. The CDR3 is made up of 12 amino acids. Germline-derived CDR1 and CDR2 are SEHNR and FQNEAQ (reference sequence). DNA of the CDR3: TGTGCCAGCAGCTCCCTGACAGGGGTGGCTTTCTTT. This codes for CASSSLTGVAFF.

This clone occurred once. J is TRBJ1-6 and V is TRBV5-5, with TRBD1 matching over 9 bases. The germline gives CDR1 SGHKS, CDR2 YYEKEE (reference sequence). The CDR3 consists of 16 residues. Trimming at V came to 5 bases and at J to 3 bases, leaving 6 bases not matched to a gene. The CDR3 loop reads CASSPDRGLYNSPLHF. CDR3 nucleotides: TGTGCCAGCAGTCCGGACAGGGGACTCTATAATTCACCCCTCCACTTT. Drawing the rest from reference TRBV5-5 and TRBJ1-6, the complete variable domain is DAGVTQSPTHLIKTRGQQVTLRCSPISGHKSVSWYQQVLGQGPQFIFQYYEKEERGRGNFPDRFSARQFPNYSSELNVNALLLGDSALYLCASSPDRGLYNSPLHFGNGTRLTVT.

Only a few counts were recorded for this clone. CDR3 loop: CASSIQGGNTEAFF. CDR3 DNA sequence: TGTGCCAGTAGTATCCAGGGGGGCAACACTGAAGCTTTCTTT. This chain joins TRBV19 and TRBJ1-1, with 7 positions matching TRBD1. Germline lookup yields CDR1 LNHDA and CDR2 SQIVND (reference sequence). With 3 bases clipped from V and 2 bases from J, the junction kept 3 bases outside the gene matches. This CDR3 spans 14 amino acids.

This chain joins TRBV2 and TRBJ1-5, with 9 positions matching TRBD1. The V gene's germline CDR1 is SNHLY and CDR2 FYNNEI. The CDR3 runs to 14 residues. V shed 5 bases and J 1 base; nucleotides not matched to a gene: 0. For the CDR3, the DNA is TGTGCCAGCAGTACAGGGGGCAGCAATCAGCCCCAGCATTTT. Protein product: CASSTGGSNQPQHF. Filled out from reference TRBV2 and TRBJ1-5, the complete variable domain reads EPEVTQTPSHQVTQMGQEVILRCVPISNHLYFYWYRQILGQKVEFLVSFYNNEISEKSEIFDDQFSVERPDGSNFTLKIRSTKLEDSAMYFCASSTGGSNQPQHFGDGTRLSIL.

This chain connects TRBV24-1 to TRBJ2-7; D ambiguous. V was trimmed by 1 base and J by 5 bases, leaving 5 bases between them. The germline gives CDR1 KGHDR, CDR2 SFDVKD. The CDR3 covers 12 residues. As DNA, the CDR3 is TGTGCCACCAGTGATTTTGAGGACGAGCAGTACTTC. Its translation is CATSDFEDEQYF.

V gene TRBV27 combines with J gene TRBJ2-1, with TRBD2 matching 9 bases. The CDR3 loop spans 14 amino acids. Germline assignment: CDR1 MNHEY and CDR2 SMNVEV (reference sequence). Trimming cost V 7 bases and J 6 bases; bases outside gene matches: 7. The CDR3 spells CASNGRGGINEQFF. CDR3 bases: TGTGCCAGCAATGGGCGGGGGGGCATCAATGAGCAGTTCTTC.

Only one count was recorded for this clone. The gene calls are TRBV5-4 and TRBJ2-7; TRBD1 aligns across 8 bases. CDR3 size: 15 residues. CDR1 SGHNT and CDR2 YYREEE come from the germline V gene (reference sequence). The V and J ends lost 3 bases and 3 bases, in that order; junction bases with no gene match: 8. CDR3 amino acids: CASSSQLQGVYEQYF. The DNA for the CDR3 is TGTGCCAGCAGCTCCCAACTACAGGGGGTCTACGAGCAGTACTTC.

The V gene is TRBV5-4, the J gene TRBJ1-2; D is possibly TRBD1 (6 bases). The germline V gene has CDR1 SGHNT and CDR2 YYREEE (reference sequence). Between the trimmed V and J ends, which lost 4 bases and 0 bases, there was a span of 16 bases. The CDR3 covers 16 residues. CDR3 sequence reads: CASSERGGRANYGYTF. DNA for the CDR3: TGTGCCAGCAGCGAGCGCGGGGGGCGAGCTAACTATGGCTACACCTTC.

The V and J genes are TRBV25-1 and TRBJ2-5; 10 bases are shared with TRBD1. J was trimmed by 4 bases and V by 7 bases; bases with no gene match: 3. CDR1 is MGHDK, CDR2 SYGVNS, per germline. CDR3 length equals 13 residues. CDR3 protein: CASIGQGGETQYF. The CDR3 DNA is TGTGCCAGCATCGGACAGGGGGGAGAGACCCAGTACTTC. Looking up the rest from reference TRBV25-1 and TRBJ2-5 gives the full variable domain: EADIYQTPRYLVIGTGKKITLECSQTMGHDKMYWYQQDPGMELHLIHYSYGVNSTEKGDLSSESTVSRIRTEHFPLTLESARPSHTSQYLCASIGQGGETQYFGPGTRLLVL.

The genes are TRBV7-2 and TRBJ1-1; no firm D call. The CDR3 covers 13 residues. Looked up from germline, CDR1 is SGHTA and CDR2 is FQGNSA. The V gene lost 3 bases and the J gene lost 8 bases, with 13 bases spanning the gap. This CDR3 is CASSFDRRGEAFF. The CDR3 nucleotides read TGTGCCAGCAGCTTTGATCGACGAGGGGAAGCTTTCTTT.

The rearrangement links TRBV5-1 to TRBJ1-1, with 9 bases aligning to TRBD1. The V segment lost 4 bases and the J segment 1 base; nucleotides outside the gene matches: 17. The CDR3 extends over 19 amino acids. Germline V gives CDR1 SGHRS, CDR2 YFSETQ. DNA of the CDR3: TGCGCCAGCAGCCCTCTTGGGGGGGACAGGGAAAGAAGGAACACTGAAGCTTTCTTT. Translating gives CASSPLGGDRERRNTEAFF.

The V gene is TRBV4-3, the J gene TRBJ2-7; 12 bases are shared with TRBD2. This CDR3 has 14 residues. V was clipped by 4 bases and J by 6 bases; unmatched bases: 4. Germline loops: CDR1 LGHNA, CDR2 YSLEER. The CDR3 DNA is TGCGCCAGCAGCCCCCTAGCGGGGGGGTCCGAGCAGTACTTC. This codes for CASSPLAGGSEQYF.

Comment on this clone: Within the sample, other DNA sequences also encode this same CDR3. CDR3 residues: CASSSSGGLYEQYF. DNA for the CDR3: TGTGCCAGCAGCTCGTCGGGGGGGCTCTACGAGCAGTACTTC. The chain carries TRBV11-2 and TRBJ2-7, with TRBD2 identical over 8 bases. Germline V lookup: CDR1 SGHAT, CDR2 FQNNGV. This CDR3 has 14 amino acids. V was pared by 4 bases and J by 3 bases, with 5 bases of the junction left unmatched. Together with reference TRBV11-2 and TRBJ2-7, the CDR3 gives the full variable domain: EAGVAQSPRYKIIEKRQSVAFWCNPISGHATLYWYQQILGQGPKLLIQFQNNGVVDDSQLPKDRFSAERLKGVDSTLKIQPAKLEDSAVYLCASSSSGGLYEQYFGPGTRLTVT.

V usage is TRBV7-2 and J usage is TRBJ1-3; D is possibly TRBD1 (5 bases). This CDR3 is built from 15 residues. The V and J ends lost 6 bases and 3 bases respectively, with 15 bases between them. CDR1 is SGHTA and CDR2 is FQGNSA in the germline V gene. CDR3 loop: CASRRFGADGNTIYF. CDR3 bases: TGTGCCAGCAGACGTTTTGGGGCCGATGGAAACACCATATATTTT.

The DNA of the CDR3 is TGTGCCAGCAGGTACGATCTCAGGGGCGAGGACACTGAAGCTTTCTTT. This gives the protein CASRYDLRGEDTEAFF. The V and J genes are TRBV6-2 or TRBV6-3 and TRBJ1-1; maybe TRBD1 (6 bases). The germline CDR1 and CDR2 sequences are MNHEY and SVGEGT. This CDR3 contains 16 residues. Trimming took off 6 bases at V and 3 bases at J, with 20 bases between the two ends.

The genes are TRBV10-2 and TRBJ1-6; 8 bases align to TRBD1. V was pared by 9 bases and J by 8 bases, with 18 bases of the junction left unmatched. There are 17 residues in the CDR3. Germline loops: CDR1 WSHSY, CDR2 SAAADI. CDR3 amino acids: CARPTRLRQGSYSPLHF. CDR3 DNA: TGCGCCAGACCAACCCGCCTCCGACAGGGGAGCTATTCACCCCTCCACTTT.

CDR3 bases: TGTGCCAGTAGTATGGGGACAGGAGGAGCTTTCTTT. Its translation: CASSMGTGGAFF. J is TRBJ1-1 and V is TRBV19; TRBD1 matches 8 bases. The germline CDR1 and CDR2 sequences are LNHDA and SQIVND (reference sequence). The V and J ends lost 3 bases and 10 bases, in that order; junction bases with no gene match: 4. The CDR3 loop spans 12 amino acids.

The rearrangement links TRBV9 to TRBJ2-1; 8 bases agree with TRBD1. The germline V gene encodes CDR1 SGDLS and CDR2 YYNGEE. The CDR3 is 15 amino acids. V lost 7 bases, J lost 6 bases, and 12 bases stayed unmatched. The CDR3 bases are TGTGCCAGCCACTTCGGACAGGGCCTTACCAATGAGCAGTTCTTC. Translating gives CASHFGQGLTNEQFF.